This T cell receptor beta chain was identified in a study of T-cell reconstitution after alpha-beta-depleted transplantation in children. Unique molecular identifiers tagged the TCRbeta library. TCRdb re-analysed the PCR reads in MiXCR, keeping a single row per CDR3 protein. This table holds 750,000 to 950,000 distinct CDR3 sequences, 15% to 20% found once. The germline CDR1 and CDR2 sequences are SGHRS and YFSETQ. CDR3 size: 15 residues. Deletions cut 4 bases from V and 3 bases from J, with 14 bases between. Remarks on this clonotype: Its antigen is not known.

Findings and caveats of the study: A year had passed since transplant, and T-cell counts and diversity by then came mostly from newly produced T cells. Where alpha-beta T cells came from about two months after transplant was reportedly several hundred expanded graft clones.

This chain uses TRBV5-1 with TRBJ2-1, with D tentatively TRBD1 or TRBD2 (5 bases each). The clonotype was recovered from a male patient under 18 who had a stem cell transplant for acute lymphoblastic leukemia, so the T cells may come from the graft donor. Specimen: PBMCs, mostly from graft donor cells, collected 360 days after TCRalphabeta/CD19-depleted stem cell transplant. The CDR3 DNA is TGCGCCAGCAGCAGCACCGGGACCCTCTACAATGAGCAGTTCTTC. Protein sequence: CASSSTGTLYNEQFF.